This TCR beta chain originates from a study of response to subunit inactivated influenza vaccine. CDR3 length equals 16 residues. Germline CDR1 SQVTM, CDR2 ANQGSEA. V trimming: 2 bases; J trimming: 0 bases; junction bases outside the gene matches: 6. MiXCR, run by TCRdb on the RT-PCR reads, gives a single entry per CDR3 protein. The data contain about 190,000 distinct CDR3 sequences, around 15% of them singletons. The V gene is TRBV29-1, the J gene TRBJ2-1; TRBD2 agrees at 8 bases. The material was CD8+ T cells sorted from PBMCs, obtained roughly 5 days after vaccination. The TCR comes from a man between 45 and 60 years old who received an inactivated influenza vaccine. CDR3 sequence (DNA): TGCAGCGTTGAATTGGGGCTAGCGGGCTCCTACAATGAGCAGTTCTTC. Translating it yields CSVELGLAGSYNEQFF.